This TCR beta chain was sequenced during a study of CD8+ T cells in alopecia areata. In the study overall: Those patients who were treated received oral tofacitinib, which was given at 5 to 10 mg twice daily for moderate-to-severe alopecia areata. Study results and limitations: Scalp specimens additionally yield sequences from normal skin's resident alphabeta T cells. Possibly because of HLA-related factors, TCR sharing was less clear across patients than in mice.

In germline, CDR1 is SNHLY, CDR2 FYNNEI. The CDR3 runs 14 residues. V trimming: 10 bases; J trimming: 0 bases; junction bases outside the gene matches: 6. With regard to this clone: Its target is not known.

Treatment defined: oral pan-JAK inhibitor, 5-10 mg twice daily. Peripheral blood and lesional scalp punch biopsies came from alopecia areata patients. RNA extraction was followed by reverse transcription into cDNA, which acted as the sequencing template. Profiling relied on immunoSEQ multiplex PCR, and the TCRdb table lists in-frame clones only, not all of them. The sample shows fewer than 110,000 clones, around 84% of them seen only once. The material sequenced was CD8+ T cells sorted from blood, taken at roughly week 30, from a patient treated with tofacitinib. This receptor was taken from a human donor with alopecia areata. J is TRBJ2-1 and V is TRBV2; 7 bases are a match to TRBD1. CDR3 bases: TGTGCCACCAAACAGGGGAGCTCCTACAATGAGCAGTTCTTC. Translated: CATKQGSSYNEQFF. Using reference TRBV2 and TRBJ2-1 for the parts outside the CDR3, the full variable domain is EPEVTQTPSHQVTQMGQEVILRCVPISNHLYFYWYRQILGQKVEFLVSFYNNEISEKSEIFDDQFSVERPDGSNFTLKIRSTKLEDSAMYFCATKQGSSYNEQFFGPGTRLTVL.